Shown below are 8 T cell receptor delta chains from a single sample sequenced in a study of gamma-delta T cells after stem cell transplantation. TCRdb reran clone calling via CATT on the RT-PCR reads. The sample holds thousands of delta-chain clones, 25% to 35% seen once. Sequenced material: gamma-delta T cells. Receptors originate from a human donor. It is not recorded whose cells these are; they may come from a transplant donor.

Points on this clone: Translating this DNA gives a protein that differs at residue 10 from the TCRdb one, which belongs to a much larger clone; a read error is likely, and the protein shown is this translation. This chain joins TRDV2 and TRDJ3; 7 nucleotides match TRDD3. CDR1 GEAIGNYY and CDR2 EKD come from the germline V gene. The CDR3 covers 18 residues. V dropped 3 bases and J dropped 3; count of bases not matched to a gene: 10. The CDR3 DNA reads as TGTGCCTGTGACGCGACTGGGGCAAGCTGCTGGGACACCCGACAGATGTTTTTC. It specifies CACDATGASCWDTRQMFF.

In its sample, this clone was seen a few times. The V call is TRDV2, the J call TRDJ1; D may be TRDD3 (5 bases). CDR1 is GEAIGNYY and CDR2 is EKD in the germline V gene. The length of the CDR3 is 17 residues. Trimming removed 1 base from V and 0 bases from J, with 17 bases in between. CDR3 amino acids: CACDTLAGGPYTDKLIF. In DNA, the CDR3 is TGTGCCTGTGACACGTTGGCCGGGGGCCCCTACACCGATAAACTCATCTTT.

The V and J genes are TRDV2 and TRDJ1; no clear D. Germline V lookup: CDR1 GEAIGNYY, CDR2 EKD. The CDR3 sequence is 14 residues long. V was shortened by 3 bases and J by 3 bases, with 13 bases between the two germline ends. CDR3 bases: TGTGCCTGTGACGAGGTAAGGGGTCCCGATAAACTCATCTTT. Amino acid sequence: CACDEVRGPDKLIF.

This clone occurred a few times. V and J are TRDV1 and TRDJ1; 12 bases map to TRDD3. This CDR3 comprises 23 residues. The V gene end was trimmed by 4 bases and the J gene end by 0 bases; junction bases not matched to a gene: 24. The germline V gene has CDR1 TSWWSYY and CDR2 QGS. Written as DNA, the CDR3 is TGTGCTCTTGGGGCATCCTTCCTTCATAAGTACTGGGGGATACCCCCGGACACCGATAAACTCATCTTT. Amino acids: CALGASFLHKYWGIPPDTDKLIF.

The rearrangement uses TRDV1 and TRDJ1, with D possibly matching TRDD2 (6 bases). This CDR3 spans 20 amino acids. Per the germline V gene, CDR1 is TSWWSYY and CDR2 is QGS. V was shortened by 0 bases and J by 0 bases, with 23 bases between the two germline ends. DNA for the CDR3: TGTGCTCTTGGGGAACTAGAAACTACTTCCTCCGGGCTGTACACCGATAAACTCATCTTT. Residues: CALGELETTSSGLYTDKLIF.

This chain connects TRDV1 to TRDJ1; 10 nucleotides line up with TRDD3. This CDR3 is 21 amino acids long. Germline-derived CDR1 and CDR2 are TSWWSYY and QGS. V gave up 0 bases and J gave up 0 bases; unmatched junction bases: 16. CDR3 loop: CALGELPGWGILGPYTDKLIF. CDR3 DNA sequence: TGTGCTCTTGGGGAACTTCCTGGATGGGGGATACTTGGTCCCTACACCGATAAACTCATCTTT.

The genes are TRDV2 and TRDJ3; 9 bases are shared with TRDD3. There are 20 residues in the CDR3. CDR1 GEAIGNYY and CDR2 EKD come from the germline V gene. With 3 bases clipped from V and 0 bases from J, the junction kept 11 bases outside the gene matches. CDR3 sequence reads: CACDPVLGDNSSWDTRQMFF. The CDR3 region has the DNA TGTGCCTGTGACCCCGTACTGGGGGACAACAGCTCCTGGGACACCCGACAGATGTTTTTC.

This chain uses TRDV3 with TRDJ1, with 8 bases aligning to TRDD3. J lost 2 bases, V lost 4 bases, and 33 bases had no gene match. The CDR3 is made up of 22 amino acids. The germline gives CDR1 TVYSNPD, CDR2 GDNSRS (reference sequence). DNA for the CDR3: TGTGCCTGTGACACCGTATCGCAGGCTGAAAATACTGGGGGGCCAGGGACCGATAAACTCATCTTT. Protein sequence: CACDTVSQAENTGGPGTDKLIF.